This T cell receptor beta chain appears in the sequencing data of a study of T cell responses to AZD1222 COVID-19 vaccine. Findings of the study overall: White British people made up most donors, females outnumbered males, and clonal diversity was possibly underestimated. At baseline, seropositivity was found in only a handful of AZD1222 recipients. The span of vaccine-associated CD4 TCRs extended across spike, with dominance at 160-218 and 743-854.

As concerns this clone: The target antigen is unknown.

V shed 2 bases and J shed 2 bases, with 19 bases lying between them. Germline values: CDR1 SNHLY, CDR2 FYNNEI. This CDR3 is 17 amino acids long. TCRdb's table, derived via immunoSEQ multiplex PCR, lists solely in-frame clones and lacks some. The repertoire includes about 81,000 clones, around 90% of them detected once, and approximately 8% sits in the top ten. This chain uses TRBV2 with TRBJ2-7; D is perhaps TRBD2 (5 bases). The source is an adult who received the AZD1222 COVID-19 vaccine. The sequencing used peripheral blood, collected 28 days after the second AZD1222 dose. The CDR3 region is CASSENWSGTRPYEQYF. CDR3 in DNA: TGTGCCAGCAGTGAAAATTGGAGCGGAACGCGCCCCTACGAGCAGTACTTC.